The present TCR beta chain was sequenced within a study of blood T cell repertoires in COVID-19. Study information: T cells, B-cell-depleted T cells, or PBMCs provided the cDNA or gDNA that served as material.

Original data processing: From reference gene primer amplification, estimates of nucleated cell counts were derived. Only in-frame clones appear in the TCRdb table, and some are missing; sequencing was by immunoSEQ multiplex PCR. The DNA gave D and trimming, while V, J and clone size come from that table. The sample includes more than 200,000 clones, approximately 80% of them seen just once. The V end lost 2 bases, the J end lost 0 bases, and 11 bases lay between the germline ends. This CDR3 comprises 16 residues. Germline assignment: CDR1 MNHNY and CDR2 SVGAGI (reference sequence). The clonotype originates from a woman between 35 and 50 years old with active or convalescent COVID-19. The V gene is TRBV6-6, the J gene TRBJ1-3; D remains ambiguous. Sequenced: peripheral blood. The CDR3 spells CASSYVTPYSGNTIYF. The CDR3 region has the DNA TGTGCCAGCAGTTACGTAACTCCGTACTCTGGAAACACCATATATTTT.